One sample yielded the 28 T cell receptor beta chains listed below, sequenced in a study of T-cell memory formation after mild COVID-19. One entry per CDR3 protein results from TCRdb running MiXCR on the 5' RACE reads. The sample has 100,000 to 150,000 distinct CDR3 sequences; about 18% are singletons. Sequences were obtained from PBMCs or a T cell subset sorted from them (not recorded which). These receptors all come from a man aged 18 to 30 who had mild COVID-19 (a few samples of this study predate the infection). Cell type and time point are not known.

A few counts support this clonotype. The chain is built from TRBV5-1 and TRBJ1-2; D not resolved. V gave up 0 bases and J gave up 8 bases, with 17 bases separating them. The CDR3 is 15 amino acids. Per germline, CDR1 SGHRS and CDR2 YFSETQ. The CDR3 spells CASSLGALGQEGYTF. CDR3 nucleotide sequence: TGCGCCAGCAGCTTGGGGGCTCTCGGGCAAGAGGGCTACACCTTC.

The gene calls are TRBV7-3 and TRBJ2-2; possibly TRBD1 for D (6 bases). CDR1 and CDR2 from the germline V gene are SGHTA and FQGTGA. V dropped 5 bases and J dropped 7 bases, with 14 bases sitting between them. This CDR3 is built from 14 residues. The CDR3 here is CASSRQAEFGELFF. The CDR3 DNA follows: TGTGCCAGCAGCCGACAGGCGGAGTTCGGGGAGCTGTTTTTT.

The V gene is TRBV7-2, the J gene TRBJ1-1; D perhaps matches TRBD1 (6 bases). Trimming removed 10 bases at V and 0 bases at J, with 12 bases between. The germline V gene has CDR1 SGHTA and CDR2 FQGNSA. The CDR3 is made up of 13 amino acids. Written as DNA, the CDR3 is TGTGCCACAAAGGACAGATTGAACACTGAAGCTTTCTTT. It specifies CATKDRLNTEAFF.

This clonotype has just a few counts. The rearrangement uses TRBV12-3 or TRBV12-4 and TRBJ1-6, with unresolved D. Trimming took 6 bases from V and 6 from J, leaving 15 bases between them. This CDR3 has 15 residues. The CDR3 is CASRLGRRPNSPLHF. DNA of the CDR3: TGTGCCAGCAGGCTCGGTAGGAGACCTAATTCACCCCTCCACTTT.

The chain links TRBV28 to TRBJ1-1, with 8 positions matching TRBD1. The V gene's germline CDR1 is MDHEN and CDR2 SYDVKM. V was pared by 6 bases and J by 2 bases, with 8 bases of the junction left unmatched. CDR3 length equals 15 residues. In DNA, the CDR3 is TGTGCCAGCAGCCTGACAGGGGCAACCAACACTGAAGCTTTCTTT. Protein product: CASSLTGATNTEAFF.

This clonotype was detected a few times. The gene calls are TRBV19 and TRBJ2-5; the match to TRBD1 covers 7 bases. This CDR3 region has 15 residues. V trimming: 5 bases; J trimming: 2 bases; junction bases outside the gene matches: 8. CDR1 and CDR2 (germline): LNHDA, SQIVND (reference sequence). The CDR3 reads CASSPGTAAQETQYF. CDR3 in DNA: TGTGCCAGTAGTCCGGGGACAGCAGCTCAAGAGACCCAGTACTTC.

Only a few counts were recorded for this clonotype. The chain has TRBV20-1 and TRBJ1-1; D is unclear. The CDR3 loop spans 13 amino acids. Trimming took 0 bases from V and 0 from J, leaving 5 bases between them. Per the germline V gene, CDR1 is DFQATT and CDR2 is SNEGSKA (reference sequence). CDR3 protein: CSAREGMNTEAFF. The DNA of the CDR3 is TGCAGTGCTAGAGAGGGGATGAACACTGAAGCTTTCTTT.

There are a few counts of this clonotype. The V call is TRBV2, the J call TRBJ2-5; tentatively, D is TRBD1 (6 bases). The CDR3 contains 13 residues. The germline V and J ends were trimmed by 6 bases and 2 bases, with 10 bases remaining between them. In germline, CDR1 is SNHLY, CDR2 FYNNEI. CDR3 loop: CASRWGLQETQYF. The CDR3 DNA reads TGTGCCAGCAGGTGGGGGCTTCAAGAGACCCAGTACTTC.

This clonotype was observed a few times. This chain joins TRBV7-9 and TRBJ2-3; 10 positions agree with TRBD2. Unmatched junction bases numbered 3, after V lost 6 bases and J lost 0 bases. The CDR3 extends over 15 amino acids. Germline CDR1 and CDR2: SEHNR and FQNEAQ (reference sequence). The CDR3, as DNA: TGTGCCAGCAGGCGAGCGGGGGGGAGCACAGATACGCAGTATTTT. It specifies CASRRAGGSTDTQYF.

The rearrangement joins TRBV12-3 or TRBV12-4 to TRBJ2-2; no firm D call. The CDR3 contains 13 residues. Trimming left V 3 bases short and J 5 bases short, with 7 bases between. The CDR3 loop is CASSFLGTGELFF. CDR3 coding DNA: TGTGCCAGCAGTTTTTTGGGAACCGGGGAGCTGTTTTTT.

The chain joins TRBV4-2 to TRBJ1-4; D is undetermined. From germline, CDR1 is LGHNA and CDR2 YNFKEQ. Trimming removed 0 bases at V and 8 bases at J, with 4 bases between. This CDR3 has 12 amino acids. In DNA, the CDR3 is TGTGCCAGCAGCCAAGAGGCCGAAAAACTGTTTTTT. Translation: CASSQEAEKLFF.

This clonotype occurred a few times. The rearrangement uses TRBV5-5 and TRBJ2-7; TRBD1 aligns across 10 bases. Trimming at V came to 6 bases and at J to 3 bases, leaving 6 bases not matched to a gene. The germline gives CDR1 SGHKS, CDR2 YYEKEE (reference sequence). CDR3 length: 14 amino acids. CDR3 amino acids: CASTGTGEIYEQYV. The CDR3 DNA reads TGTGCCAGCACCGGGACAGGGGAAATCTACGAGCAGTACGTC.

The CDR3 DNA reads TGTGCCAGCAGCTTTCGGCGGGGGCATGAGCAGTTCTTC. This sequence encodes CASSFRRGHEQFF. The J gene is TRBJ2-1, the V gene TRBV7-9; maybe TRBD2 (7 bases). In germline, CDR1 is SEHNR, CDR2 FQNEAQ (reference sequence). Between the trimmed V and J ends, which lost 3 bases and 8 bases, there was a span of 11 bases. The CDR3 totals 13 residues.

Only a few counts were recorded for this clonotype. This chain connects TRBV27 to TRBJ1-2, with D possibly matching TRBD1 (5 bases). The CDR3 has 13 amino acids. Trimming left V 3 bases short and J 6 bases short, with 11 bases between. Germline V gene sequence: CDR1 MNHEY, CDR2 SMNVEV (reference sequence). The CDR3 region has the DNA TGTGCCAGCAGTTTTCGCCCGGGGGATGGCTACACCTTC. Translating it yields CASSFRPGDGYTF.

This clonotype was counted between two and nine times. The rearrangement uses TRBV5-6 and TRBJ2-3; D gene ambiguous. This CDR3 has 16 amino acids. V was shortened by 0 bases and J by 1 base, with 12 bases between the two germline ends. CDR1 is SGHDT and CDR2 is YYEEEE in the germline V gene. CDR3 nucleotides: TGTGCCAGCAGCTTGGCCACCCAGACCCGCACAGATACGCAGTATTTT. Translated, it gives CASSLATQTRTDTQYF.

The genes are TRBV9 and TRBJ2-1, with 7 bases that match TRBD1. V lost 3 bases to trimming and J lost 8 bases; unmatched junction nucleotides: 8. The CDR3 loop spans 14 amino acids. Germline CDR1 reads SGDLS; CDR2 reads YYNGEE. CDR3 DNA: TGTGCCAGCAGCGCTGGAGACAGGGTCTATGAGCAGTTCTTC. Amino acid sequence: CASSAGDRVYEQFF.

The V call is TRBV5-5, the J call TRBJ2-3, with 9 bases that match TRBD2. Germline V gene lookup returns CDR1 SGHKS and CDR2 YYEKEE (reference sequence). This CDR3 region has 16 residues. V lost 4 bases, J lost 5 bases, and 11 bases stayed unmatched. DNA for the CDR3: TGTGCCAGCAGCCCCGCGGGGGGGGCCAACGGAGATACGCAGTATTTT. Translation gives CASSPAGGANGDTQYF.

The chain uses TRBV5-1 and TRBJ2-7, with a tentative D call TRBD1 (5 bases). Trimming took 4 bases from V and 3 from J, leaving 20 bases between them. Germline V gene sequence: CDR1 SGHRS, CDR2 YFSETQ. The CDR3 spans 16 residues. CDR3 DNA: TGCGCCAGCAGCCCGCCAGGGTCTCTATCCGTCTACGAGCAGTACTTC. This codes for CASSPPGSLSVYEQYF.

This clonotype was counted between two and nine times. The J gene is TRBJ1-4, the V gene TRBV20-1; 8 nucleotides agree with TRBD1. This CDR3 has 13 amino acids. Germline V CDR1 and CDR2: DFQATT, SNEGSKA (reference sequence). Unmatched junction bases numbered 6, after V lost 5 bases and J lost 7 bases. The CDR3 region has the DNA TGCAGTGCTCCGTCCAGGGGGCCTGAAAAACTGTTTTTT. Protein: CSAPSRGPEKLFF.

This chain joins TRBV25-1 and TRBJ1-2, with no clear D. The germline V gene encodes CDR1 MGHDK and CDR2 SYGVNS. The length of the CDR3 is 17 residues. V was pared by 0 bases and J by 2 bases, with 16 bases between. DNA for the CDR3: TGTGCCAGCAGTGAATATGCGGCTGGGCAGAACAACTATGGCTACACCTTC. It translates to CASSEYAAGQNNYGYTF.

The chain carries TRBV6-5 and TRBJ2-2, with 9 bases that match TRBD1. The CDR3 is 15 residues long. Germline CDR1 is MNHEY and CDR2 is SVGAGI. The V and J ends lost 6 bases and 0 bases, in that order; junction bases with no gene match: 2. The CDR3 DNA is TGTGCCAGCAGACGACAGGGGGCGAACACCGGGGAGCTGTTTTTT. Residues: CASRRQGANTGELFF.

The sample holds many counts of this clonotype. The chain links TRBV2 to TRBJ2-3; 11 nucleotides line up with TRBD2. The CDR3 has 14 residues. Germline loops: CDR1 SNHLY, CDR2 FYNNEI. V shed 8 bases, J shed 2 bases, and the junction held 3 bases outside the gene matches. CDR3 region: CASRSGGDTDTQYF. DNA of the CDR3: TGTGCCAGCCGTAGCGGGGGGGACACAGATACGCAGTATTTT.

Here the CDR3 reads CASSLPGTGGVDGYTF. CDR3 sequence (DNA): TGTGCCAGCAGCCTCCCCGGGACAGGGGGAGTTGATGGCTACACCTTC. This sequence joins TRBV14 and TRBJ1-2; 11 bases are shared with TRBD1. The germline gives CDR1 SGHDN, CDR2 FVKESK. The CDR3 covers 16 residues. The V gene end was trimmed by 4 bases and the J gene end by 6 bases; junction bases not matched to a gene: 10.

Here the CDR3 reads CASNLEGAAEKLFF. The CDR3 region has the DNA TGTGCCAGCAACCTAGAGGGGGCGGCTGAAAAACTGTTTTTT. This chain links TRBV28 with TRBJ1-4; 7 bases are a match to TRBD1. This CDR3 is built from 14 residues. Germline values: CDR1 MDHEN, CDR2 SYDVKM. With V trimmed by 7 bases and J by 7 bases, 9 bases remained unmatched.

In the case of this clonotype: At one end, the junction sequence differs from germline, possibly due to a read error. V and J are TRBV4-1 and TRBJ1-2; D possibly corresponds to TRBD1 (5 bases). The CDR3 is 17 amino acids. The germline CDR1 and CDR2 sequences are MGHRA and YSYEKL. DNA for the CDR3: TGCGTCAGCAGCCACCCCGGGCGGCCGGGACTGAGATCTGGATACACCTTC. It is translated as CVSSHPGRPGLRSGYTF.

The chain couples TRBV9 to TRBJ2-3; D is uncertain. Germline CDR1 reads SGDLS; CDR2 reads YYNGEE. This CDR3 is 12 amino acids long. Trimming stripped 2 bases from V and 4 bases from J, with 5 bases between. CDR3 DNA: TGTGCCAGCAGCGTCACCCCAGATACGCAGTATTTT. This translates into CASSVTPDTQYF. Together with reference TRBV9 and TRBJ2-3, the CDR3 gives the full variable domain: DSGVTQTPKHLITATGQRVTLRCSPRSGDLSVYWYQQSLDQGLQFLIQYYNGEERAKGNILERFSAQQFPDLHSELNLSSLELGDSALYFCASSVTPDTQYFGPGTRLTVL.

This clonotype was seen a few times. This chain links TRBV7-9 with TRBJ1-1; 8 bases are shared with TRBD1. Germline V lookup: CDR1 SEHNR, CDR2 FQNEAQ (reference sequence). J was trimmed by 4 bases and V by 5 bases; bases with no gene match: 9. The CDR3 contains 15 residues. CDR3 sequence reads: CASSKPQGVSTEAFF. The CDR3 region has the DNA TGTGCCAGCAGCAAGCCACAGGGGGTTAGCACTGAAGCTTTCTTT.

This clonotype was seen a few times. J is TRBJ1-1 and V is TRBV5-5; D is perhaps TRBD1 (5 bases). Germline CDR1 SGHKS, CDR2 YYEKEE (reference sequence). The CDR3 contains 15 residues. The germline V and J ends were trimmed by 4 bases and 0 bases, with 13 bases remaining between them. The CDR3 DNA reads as TGTGCCAGCAGCCGGGGACCGGACATGAACACTGAAGCTTTCTTT. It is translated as CASSRGPDMNTEAFF.